The 25 T cell receptor beta chains below all came from one sample that was sequenced in a study of T cells in Graves' hyperthyroidism and ophthalmopathy. TCR beta CDR3 region amplification was performed from RNA transcripts. First-round RT-PCR with HTBI primers amplified the TCR CDR3 region. MiXCR, run by TCRdb on the multiplex PCR reads, gives a single entry per CDR3 protein. The data contain approximately 400,000 distinct CDR3 sequences, 15% to 18% of them singletons. Material: blood. The receptor source for this set is a woman between 18 and 30 years old with Graves' hyperthyroidism that later progressed to Graves' ophthalmopathy.

This clonotype was recorded many times. The V call is TRBV14, the J call TRBJ1-1; D is uncertain. V was cut by 0 bases and J by 1 base, with 12 bases left in between. Germline assignment: CDR1 SGHDN and CDR2 FVKESK. The length of the CDR3 is 16 residues. The CDR3: CASSQELLRKNTEAFF. CDR3 nucleotides: TGTGCCAGCAGCCAAGAGCTCCTCCGCAAGAACACTGAAGCTTTCTTT.

This clonotype was seen at least ten times. The chain joins TRBV12-3 or TRBV12-4 to TRBJ1-5; D call uncertain. The CDR3 is 12 residues long. Trimming removed 5 bases at V and 6 bases at J, with 8 bases between. The CDR3 loop reads CASSTSTQPQHF. CDR3 DNA sequence: TGTGCCAGCAGTACCTCAACTCAGCCCCAGCATTTT.

The rearrangement uses TRBV5-1 and TRBJ2-5, with 9 positions matching TRBD2. Per germline, CDR1 SGHRS and CDR2 YFSETQ. The CDR3 totals 15 residues. Losses at the gene ends were 0 bases for V and 7 bases for J; bases not matched to a gene: 7. The DNA for the CDR3 is TGCGCCAGCAGCTTGGAAGAGCGGGAGGTGGGGACCCAGTACTTC. It encodes CASSLEEREVGTQYF.

This clonotype came up many times. The chain uses TRBV20-1 and TRBJ2-7; TRBD2 matches 10 bases. Looked up from germline, CDR1 is DFQATT and CDR2 is SNEGSKA (reference sequence). CDR3 length equals 11 residues. After removal of 5 bases from V and 5 bases from J, the junction contained 0 bases not matched to a gene. The CDR3 nucleotides read TGCAGTGCTGGGACTAGCGACGAGCAGTACTTC. It codes for CSAGTSDEQYF.

The chain carries TRBV5-6 and TRBJ2-1; D is possibly TRBD1 or TRBD2 (5 bases each). The CDR3 is 17 residues long. The germline V gene has CDR1 SGHDT and CDR2 YYEEEE. Deletions cut 0 bases from V and 0 bases from J, with 13 bases between. CDR3 nucleotides: TGTGCCAGCAGCTTGGAAACTGGTGGGGGCTCCTACAATGAGCAGTTCTTC. This encodes CASSLETGGGSYNEQFF.

The chain couples TRBV7-9 to TRBJ2-2; the D gene is possibly TRBD2 (5 bases). Per the germline V gene, CDR1 is SEHNR and CDR2 is FQNEAQ (reference sequence). V was clipped by 5 bases and J by 2 bases, with 27 bases between them. This CDR3 is built from 20 residues. The CDR3 nucleotides read TGTGCCAGCAGCCCGAGGGCAGTCAGGACTGTTTCGCATAACACCGGGGAGCTGTTTTTT. The encoded protein is CASSPRAVRTVSHNTGELFF. Drawing the rest from reference TRBV7-9 and TRBJ2-2, the complete variable domain is DTGVSQNPRHKITKRGQNVTFRCDPISEHNRLYWYRQTLGQGPEFLTYFQNEAQLEKSRLLSDRFSAERPKGSFSTLEIQRTEQGDSAMYLCASSPRAVRTVSHNTGELFFGEGSRLTVL.

This clonotype was picked up many times. This rearrangement joins TRBV24-1 to TRBJ2-3; the D is unclear. Trimming shortened V by 7 bases and J by 1 base, and 8 bases separated the two germline ends. Germline-derived CDR1 and CDR2 are KGHDR and SFDVKD. The CDR3 has 13 residues. CDR3 sequence reads: CATRGYGTDTQYF. The CDR3 bases are TGTGCCACCAGGGGCTACGGCACAGATACGCAGTATTTT.

This clonotype was seen ten or more times. The rearrangement uses TRBV28 and TRBJ1-4, with D perhaps matching TRBD1 (5 bases). The CDR3 is 15 residues long. The V end was cut by 3 bases, the J end by 7 bases, with 15 bases between. CDR1 MDHEN and CDR2 SYDVKM come from the germline V gene. CDR3 in amino acids: CASSLGRGSSEKLFF. As DNA, the CDR3 is TGTGCCAGCAGTTTGGGGAGGGGTTCAAGTGAAAAACTGTTTTTT.

This clonotype was seen at least ten times. This chain connects TRBV16 to TRBJ1-2, with a possible D match to TRBD1 (6 bases). This CDR3 region has 14 residues. Trimming left V 3 bases short and J 2 bases short, with 10 bases between. Germline V gives CDR1 KGHSY, CDR2 FQNENV. Here the CDR3 reads CASSHIQGNYGYTF. CDR3 nucleotide sequence: TGTGCCAGCAGCCATATACAGGGAAACTATGGCTACACCTTC.

This clonotype has at least ten counts. CDR3 nucleotide sequence: TGTGCCAGCAGTGGACTAGCGGTTTACGAGCAGTACTTC. Protein sequence: CASSGLAVYEQYF. V is TRBV2 and J is TRBJ2-7; 9 positions agree with TRBD2. The CDR3 totals 13 residues. CDR1 and CDR2 from the germline V gene are SNHLY and FYNNEI. With V trimmed by 4 bases and J by 4 bases, 2 bases remained unmatched.

This clonotype was counted ten times or more. The gene calls are TRBV20-1 and TRBJ2-1; a possible D gene is TRBD2 (7 bases). This CDR3 contains 18 residues. V lost 4 bases and J lost 1, with 23 bases in between. CDR1 is DFQATT, CDR2 SNEGSKA, per germline (reference sequence). CDR3 bases: TGCAGTGCTATCTACTCGGGAGGCGGAGGGGGGTCCTACAATGAGCAGTTCTTC. Protein product: CSAIYSGGGGGSYNEQFF.

This clonotype came up a few times. The chain couples TRBV7-2 to TRBJ1-2; a weak D match, TRBD1 (5 bases). The CDR3 covers 15 residues. Germline V gene lookup returns CDR1 SGHTA and CDR2 FQGNSA. The V gene lost 4 bases and the J gene lost 4 bases, with 16 bases spanning the gap. As DNA, the CDR3 is TGTGCCAGCAGCTCCCATTTGGTCCAGGGCTATGGCTACACCTTC. This gives the protein CASSSHLVQGYGYTF.

This clonotype has ten or more counts. The chain joins TRBV29-1 to TRBJ2-1, with 7 bases that match TRBD2. V was pared by 7 bases and J by 8 bases, with 20 bases of the junction left unmatched. This CDR3 region has 16 residues. The V gene's germline CDR1 is SQVTM and CDR2 ANQGSEA. As DNA, the CDR3 is TGCAGCGCCTCGGGGTGGGAGGGCCGTTCTGATTATGAGCAGTTCTTC. It codes for CSASGWEGRSDYEQFF.

This chain connects TRBV5-1 to TRBJ2-5; D is unclear. Looked up from germline, CDR1 is SGHRS and CDR2 is YFSETQ. CDR3 length: 13 residues. Trimming pared 5 bases from V and 1 base from J, leaving 9 bases between. The CDR3 here is CASRGRTQETQYF. Here the CDR3 DNA reads TGCGCCAGCAGGGGTCGGACCCAAGAGACCCAGTACTTC. The full variable domain, with the rest looked up from reference TRBV5-1 and TRBJ2-5, is KAGVTQTPRYLIKTRGQQVTLSCSPISGHRSVSWYQQTPGQGLQFLFEYFSETQRNKGNFPGRFSGRQFSNSRSEMNVSTLELGDSALYLCASRGRTQETQYFGPGTRLLVL.

This clonotype was found many times. V is TRBV2 and J is TRBJ2-1; the D gene is possibly TRBD2 (5 bases). The CDR3 runs to 15 residues. Per the germline V gene, CDR1 is SNHLY and CDR2 is FYNNEI. V shed 11 bases and J shed 2 bases, with 19 bases lying between them. Here the CDR3 DNA reads TGTGCCGCGGCTTCTGAGGCGGGCACCTACAATGAGCAGTTCTTC. This sequence encodes CAAASEAGTYNEQFF. The full variable domain, its missing parts supplied by reference TRBV2 and TRBJ2-1, is EPEVTQTPSHQVTQMGQEVILRCVPISNHLYFYWYRQILGQKVEFLVSFYNNEISEKSEIFDDQFSVERPDGSNFTLKIRSTKLEDSAMYFCAAASEAGTYNEQFFGPGTRLTVL.

The chain couples TRBV5-1 to TRBJ2-1; 8 positions agree with TRBD2. The J segment lost 6 bases and the V segment lost 2 bases, leaving 7 bases of the junction unmatched. Looked up from germline, CDR1 is SGHRS and CDR2 is YFSETQ. The CDR3 covers 15 residues. The CDR3 sequence: CASSFLAGGSNEQFF. In DNA form, the CDR3 reads TGCGCCAGCAGCTTTCTGGCGGGGGGTAGCAATGAGCAGTTCTTC.

In its sample, this clonotype was seen many times. The rearrangement uses TRBV28 and TRBJ2-3, with TRBD2 identical over 7 bases. V dropped 2 bases and J dropped 2; count of bases not matched to a gene: 4. The germline V gene has CDR1 MDHEN and CDR2 SYDVKM. The CDR3 length is 15 residues. Here the CDR3 reads CASSLPSGNTDTQYF. The CDR3 region has the DNA TGTGCCAGCAGTTTACCTAGCGGAAACACAGATACGCAGTATTTT.

In this sample, this clonotype turned up a few times. One end of the junction fails to match germline, which may point to a read error. The chain carries TRBV5-8 and TRBJ2-5; 7 bases align to TRBD2. Germline CDR1 and CDR2: SGHTS and YDEGEE. The CDR3 sequence is 14 residues long. CDR3 loop: CASSLRGRQETQYF. CDR3 nucleotides: TGTGCCAGCAGCTTGCGCGGGAGACAAGAGACCCAGTATTTC.

The J gene is TRBJ1-5, the V gene TRBV3-1; tentative D call: TRBD1 (5 bases). CDR3 length: 15 amino acids. From germline, CDR1 is LGHDT and CDR2 YNNKEL (reference sequence). With 8 bases removed from V and 7 bases from J, the gap between germline ends came to 21 bases. CDR3 bases: TGTGCCAGCCTGTTACGGGGGGATCAGAACCAGCCCCAGCATTTT. Translating gives CASLLRGDQNQPQHF.

This clonotype came up many times. The rearrangement joins TRBV7-2 to TRBJ2-3, with D unresolved. CDR1 SGHTA and CDR2 FQGNSA come from the germline V gene. CDR3 length equals 12 residues. V dropped 4 bases and J dropped 8 bases, with 10 bases sitting between them. Here the CDR3 reads CASSSYNPTQYF. For the CDR3, the DNA is TGTGCCAGCAGCTCCTACAATCCTACGCAGTATTTT.

This clonotype was seen more than once but under ten times. The CDR3 loop reads CASSFLSGSLAQETQYF. The CDR3 DNA sequence: TGTGCCAGCAGCTTTTTAAGCGGGAGTCTAGCGCAAGAGACCCAGTACTTC. The V call is TRBV7-9, the J call TRBJ2-5; 8 nucleotides align to TRBD2. Germline CDR1 reads SEHNR; CDR2 reads FQNEAQ (reference sequence). The CDR3 is 17 residues long. V was pared by 3 bases and J by 2 bases, with 11 bases of the junction left unmatched.

Only a few counts were recorded for this clonotype. This rearrangement joins TRBV9 to TRBJ1-1; D unclear. The CDR3 has 16 amino acids. CDR1 is SGDLS, CDR2 YYNGEE, per germline. The V and J ends lost 1 base and 3 bases respectively, with 16 bases between them. CDR3 sequence: CASSVSFGPRDTEAFF. In DNA, the CDR3 is TGTGCCAGCAGCGTAAGTTTCGGGCCCCGCGACACTGAAGCTTTCTTT. Complete variable domain (other parts from reference TRBV9 and TRBJ1-1): DSGVTQTPKHLITATGQRVTLRCSPRSGDLSVYWYQQSLDQGLQFLIQYYNGEERAKGNILERFSAQQFPDLHSELNLSSLELGDSALYFCASSVSFGPRDTEAFFGQGTRLTVV.

In regard to this clonotype: This may be a read error, as it is one base from a much larger clone. The chain is built from TRBV27 and TRBJ2-3; D call uncertain. CDR3 length equals 13 residues. Per germline, CDR1 MNHEY and CDR2 SMNVEV (reference sequence). CDR3 region: CVARMDLTDTQYF. CDR3 sequence (DNA): TGTGTCGCAAGGATGGACCTCACAGATACGCAGTATTTT.

This clonotype was detected ten times or more. The chain has TRBV5-1 and TRBJ1-2; D possibly corresponds to TRBD1 (5 bases). Germline V lookup: CDR1 SGHRS, CDR2 YFSETQ. With 4 bases removed from V and 3 bases from J, the gap between germline ends came to 16 bases. The CDR3 totals 15 residues. The CDR3, as DNA: TGCGCCAGCAGCCTCCGGACCCGGGACGACTATGGCTACACCTTC. This encodes CASSLRTRDDYGYTF. Complete variable domain (other parts from reference TRBV5-1 and TRBJ1-2): KAGVTQTPRYLIKTRGQQVTLSCSPISGHRSVSWYQQTPGQGLQFLFEYFSETQRNKGNFPGRFSGRQFSNSRSEMNVSTLELGDSALYLCASSLRTRDDYGYTFGSGTRLTVV.

This clonotype was counted between two and nine times. The chain links TRBV20-1 to TRBJ2-3, with D perhaps TRBD2 (6 bases). The ends were cut back, 3 bases at V and 0 bases at J, with 16 bases in the middle. Germline V lookup: CDR1 DFQATT, CDR2 SNEGSKA (reference sequence). The CDR3 spans 16 residues. In nucleotides, the CDR3 is TGCAGTGCTAGCGGGGGAGCACTAGAGAGCACAGATACGCAGTATTTT. This sequence encodes CSASGGALESTDTQYF.